This T cell receptor (beta chain) stems from a study of T cell responses to AZD1222 COVID-19 vaccine. Study overall: Whether given at about 4 or about 12 weeks, second doses were pooled.

Assay: immunoSEQ multiplex PCR; the TCRdb copy retains only in-frame clones and omits some. The sample consists of some 120,000 clones, roughly 90% of them appearing once. Findings and limits, study-wide: Repertoire collection took place solely once the T cell response had peaked. Of spike-specific TCRs, nearly half reportedly target regions left unmutated in variants.

V was clipped by 4 bases and J by 0 bases, with 12 bases between them. The CDR3 is 16 residues long. Germline loops: CDR1 MNHEY, CDR2 SMNVEV (reference sequence). A remark on this clone: The target antigen is unknown.

The chain is built from TRBV27 and TRBJ1-4; perhaps TRBD1 as D (5 bases). The TCR was taken from an adult in good health. The sequencing here drew on peripheral blood, taken on day 0 of AZD1222 vaccination. The CDR3 region has the DNA TGTGCCAGCAGTTCCCCAGGGACCGCAACTAATGAAAAACTGTTTTTT. Protein sequence: CASSSPGTATNEKLFF.